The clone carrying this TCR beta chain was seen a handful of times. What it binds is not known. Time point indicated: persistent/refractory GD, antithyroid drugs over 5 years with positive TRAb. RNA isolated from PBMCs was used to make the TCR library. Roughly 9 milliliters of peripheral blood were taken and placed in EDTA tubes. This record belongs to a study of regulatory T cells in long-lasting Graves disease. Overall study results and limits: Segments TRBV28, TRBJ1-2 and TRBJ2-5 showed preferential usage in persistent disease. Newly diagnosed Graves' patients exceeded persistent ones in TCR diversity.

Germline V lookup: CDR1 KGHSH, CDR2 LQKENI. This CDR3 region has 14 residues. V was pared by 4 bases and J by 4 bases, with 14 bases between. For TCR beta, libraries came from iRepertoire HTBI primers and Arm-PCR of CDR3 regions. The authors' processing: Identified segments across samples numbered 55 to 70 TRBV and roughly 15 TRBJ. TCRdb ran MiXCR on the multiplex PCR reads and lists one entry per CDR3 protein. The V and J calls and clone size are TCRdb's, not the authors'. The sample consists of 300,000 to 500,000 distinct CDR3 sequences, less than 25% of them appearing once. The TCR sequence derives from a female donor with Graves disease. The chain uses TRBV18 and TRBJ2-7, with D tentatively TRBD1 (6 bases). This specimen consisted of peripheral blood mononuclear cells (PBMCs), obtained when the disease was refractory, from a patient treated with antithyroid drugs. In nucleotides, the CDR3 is TGTGCCAGCTCACTCGGGACAAGACCTTACGAGCAGTACTTC. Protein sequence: CASSLGTRPYEQYF.